What follows are 10 T cell receptor beta chains derived from one specimen sequenced in a study of radiation and T cells in renal cell carcinoma. Generated by immunoSEQ multiplex PCR, the TCRdb table keeps only in-frame clones and is missing some. The sample yields roughly 92,000 clones, around 83% seen once. The time point is: blood 4 weeks post-SBRT, at nephrectomy. Treatment defined: 15 Gy SBRT to primary tumor, nephrectomy 4 weeks later. This material consisted of blood, taken from a patient whose treatment included radiotherapy and nephrectomy. The receptors here all came from a man between 60 and 70 years old with renal cell carcinoma.

This clone was counted between two and nine times. The chain recombines TRBV10-3 with TRBJ2-7, with TRBD2 as a possible D gene (5 bases). V lost 6 bases and J 7 bases, leaving 10 bases between the germline ends. Per germline, CDR1 ENHRY and CDR2 SYGVKD. This CDR3 spans 11 amino acids. CDR3: CAIREEREQYF. The CDR3 bases are TGTGCCATCAGGGAGGAACGGGAGCAGTACTTC.

V and J are TRBV5-6 and TRBJ2-5, with D perhaps TRBD2 (6 bases). The CDR3 covers 13 residues. V gave up 2 bases and J gave up 3 bases, with 8 bases separating them. Germline assignment: CDR1 SGHDT and CDR2 YYEEEE. DNA of the CDR3: TGTGCCAGCAGCTTCGGCGGGGAAGAGACCCAGTACTTC. Amino acids: CASSFGGEETQYF.

The chain recombines TRBV19 with TRBJ2-5; 10 bases agree with TRBD2. This CDR3 is 17 amino acids long. The V and J ends lost 5 bases and 6 bases, in that order; junction bases with no gene match: 15. Germline V CDR1 and CDR2: LNHDA, SQIVND (reference sequence). Here the CDR3 DNA reads TGTGCCAGTAGTTCCCCCCCCGTCACTAGCGGGATGCAGACCCAGTACTTC. As protein: CASSSPPVTSGMQTQYF.

A few counts support this clone. The rearrangement links TRBV4-1 to TRBJ2-7, with 11 bases matching TRBD2. The CDR3 length is 16 residues. V shed 4 bases and J 2 bases; nucleotides not matched to a gene: 7. Germline V gene lookup returns CDR1 MGHRA and CDR2 YSYEKL. The CDR3 nucleotides read TGCGCCAGCAGCCCGAATCCGGGACTAGCGGCCTACGAGCAGTACTTC. This translates into CASSPNPGLAAYEQYF.

The chain carries TRBV4-3 and TRBJ2-2; TRBD2 matches at 7 bases. This CDR3 is built from 16 residues. Trimming at V came to 3 bases and at J to 2 bases, leaving 6 bases not matched to a gene. Germline CDR1 LGHNA, CDR2 YSLEER. The CDR3 bases are TGCGCCAGCAGCCACCCTGGGACTACCAACACCGGGGAGCTGTTTTTT. It is translated as CASSHPGTTNTGELFF.

The chain joins TRBV7-9 to TRBJ2-1, with D possibly being TRBD2 (5 bases). This CDR3 is 14 amino acids long. V was cut by 8 bases and J by 6 bases, with 17 bases left in between. Germline CDR1 reads SEHNR; CDR2 reads FQNEAQ (reference sequence). The CDR3 region is CASAEVLATNEQFF. For the CDR3, the DNA is TGTGCCAGCGCCGAAGTTCTAGCAACCAATGAGCAGTTCTTC.

The chain uses TRBV19 and TRBJ2-3; the D is unclear. CDR3 length equals 13 residues. Germline CDR1 is LNHDA and CDR2 is SQIVND (reference sequence). The germline V and J ends were trimmed by 8 bases and 3 bases, with 12 bases remaining between them. The CDR3 loop is CASRGESTDTQYF. The CDR3 bases are TGTGCCAGTCGAGGAGAATCTACAGATACGCAGTATTTT.

The gene calls are TRBV2 and TRBJ2-1; no firm D call. The CDR3 spans 14 residues. Germline V lookup: CDR1 SNHLY, CDR2 FYNNEI. The V end lost 8 bases, the J end lost 7 bases, and 18 bases lay between the germline ends. The CDR3 reads CASVGARPTNEQFF. The CDR3 bases are TGTGCCAGCGTGGGCGCCCGGCCCACAAATGAGCAGTTCTTC.

The chain carries TRBV20-1 and TRBJ2-7, with D perhaps TRBD1 (5 bases). The CDR3 length is 11 residues. Germline V gene sequence: CDR1 DFQATT, CDR2 SNEGSKA (reference sequence). The V end was cut by 4 bases, the J end by 5 bases, with 9 bases between. The CDR3 loop is CSATQVDEQYF. For the CDR3, the DNA is TGCAGTGCTACACAGGTGGACGAGCAGTACTTC.

The V and J genes are TRBV9 and TRBJ1-3, with D unclear. Germline-derived CDR1 and CDR2 are SGDLS and YYNGEE. V was cut by 3 bases and J by 4 bases, with 17 bases left in between. The CDR3 sequence is 16 residues long. The CDR3 sequence is CASSASPSGSGNTIYF. Written as DNA, the CDR3 is TGTGCCAGCAGCGCCTCTCCGTCCGGATCGGGAAACACCATATATTTT.